The clone carrying this TCR beta chain was detected a few times. Its target is not known. The CDR3 is 16 residues long. CDR1 MNHEY and CDR2 SVGEGT come from the germline V gene. Trimming pared 2 bases from V and 2 bases from J, leaving 16 bases between. These data come from a study of T cells in Graves' hyperthyroidism and ophthalmopathy. RNA transcripts gave rise to amplified TCR beta CDR3 regions. The primer set for the first-round RT-PCR of the TCR CDR3 was HTBI. Each CDR3 protein gets one entry after TCRdb re-called the multiplex PCR reads with MiXCR. The sample yields some 490,000 distinct CDR3 sequences, around a fifth seen once. The study, taken as a whole, reports: Blood also held most thyroid clonotypes expanded beyond 0.001. The authors' 13 V-J model separated ophthalmopathy from stable hyperthyroidism. Model predictions of ophthalmopathy came a median about 6.3 months before onset.

Ophthalmopathy cases met thresholds of Clinical Activity Score at least 3, NOSPECS grade at least 4 and duration under 3 months. The material sequenced was blood. This TCR came from a woman aged 70 to 79 with Graves' ophthalmopathy. The V call is TRBV6-2 or TRBV6-3, the J call TRBJ2-7; D gene ambiguous. The CDR3 coding sequence is TGTGCCAGCAGTTACGGCCCGGGCCTAACAACCTACGAGCAGTACTTC. Translating it yields CASSYGPGLTTYEQYF.